Presented here are 26 T cell receptor beta chains from one specimen sequenced in a study of cytomegalovirus exposure and HLA in healthy donors (dated by TCRdb to the late 2010s). Library preparation used the immunoSEQ multiplex PCR assay. A mixture of 60 forward primers for TCR Vbeta segments and 13 reverse primers for TCR Jbeta segments was used in the multiplex PCR. This is the immuneACCESS table as TCRdb keeps it, with only in-frame sequences that have V and J called. A part of the clones is gone; compared with another copy, unresolved V genes explain less than half, and the rest is unexplained. The sample records tens of thousands of clones, 65% to 70% of which are singletons. Approximately 7% of the sample goes to the ten largest clones. Sequencing was done on a sample of PBMCs. All receptors derive from a woman between 50 and 59 years old in good health and CMV-seropositive.

The chain has TRBV14 and TRBJ2-5; D might be TRBD1 (5 bases). V was cut by 0 bases and J by 3 bases, with 14 bases left in between. The CDR3 runs 16 residues. Germline V gene sequence: CDR1 SGHDN, CDR2 FVKESK. The CDR3 sequence is CASSQDYRQGEETQYF. The CDR3 bases are TGTGCCAGCAGCCAAGATTATCGGCAGGGCGAAGAGACCCAGTACTTC.

The CDR3: CASSPGRDYVNTEAFF. CDR3 nucleotides: TGTGCCAGCAGCCCCGGGAGGGACTACGTGAACACTGAAGCTTTCTTT. The V call is TRBV11-1, the J call TRBJ1-1; possibly TRBD1 for D (5 bases). Germline V gives CDR1 SGHAT, CDR2 FQDESV (reference sequence). The CDR3 length is 16 residues. Deletions cut 5 bases from V and 0 bases from J, with 16 bases between.

This chain joins TRBV7-6 and TRBJ2-3; D ambiguous. This CDR3 region has 15 residues. The ends were cut back, 3 bases at V and 2 bases at J, with 12 bases in the middle. Germline values: CDR1 SGHVS, CDR2 FNYEAQ. As DNA, the CDR3 is TGTGCCAGCAGCTTGATGCGAGGAGACACAGATACGCAGTATTTT. Translation gives CASSLMRGDTDTQYF.

The sample holds a few counts of this clone. This chain joins TRBV30 and TRBJ1-1; perhaps TRBD1 as D (6 bases). The CDR3 runs to 13 residues. Trimming removed 5 bases at V and 6 bases at J, with 16 bases between. Germline V gives CDR1 GTSNPN, CDR2 SVGIG (reference sequence). CDR3 DNA: TGTGCCTGGGACAGGCTAACAAGGGCTGAAGCTTTCTTT. It encodes CAWDRLTRAEAFF.

The chain employs TRBV11-2 and TRBJ1-1, with TRBD1 matching over 7 bases. V lost 4 bases, J lost 5 bases, and 7 bases stayed unmatched. The CDR3 has 14 amino acids. Germline loops: CDR1 SGHAT, CDR2 FQNNGV. CDR3 amino acids: CASSSRQGQTEAFF. CDR3 in DNA: TGTGCCAGCAGCTCTCGACAGGGACAAACTGAAGCTTTCTTT.

This chain connects TRBV10-2 to TRBJ2-1; TRBD2 agrees at 10 bases. CDR3 size: 16 residues. Germline V lookup: CDR1 WSHSY, CDR2 SAAADI. V shed 2 bases, J shed 6 bases, and the junction held 7 bases outside the gene matches. The chain's CDR3 is CASSERKRGGGNEQFF. The CDR3 nucleotides are TGCGCCAGCAGTGAGCGTAAGCGGGGGGGTGGCAATGAGCAGTTCTTC.

The chain combines TRBV4-1 with TRBJ1-4; 8 bases agree with TRBD1. V dropped 4 bases and J dropped 5; count of bases not matched to a gene: 3. Germline loops: CDR1 MGHRA, CDR2 YSYEKL. The CDR3 has 14 amino acids. CDR3 amino acids: CASSRTGRNEKLFF. In nucleotides, the CDR3 is TGCGCCAGCAGCCGGACAGGGCGGAATGAAAAACTGTTTTTT.

This sequence joins TRBV7-9 and TRBJ2-1, with 14 bases identical to TRBD2. Germline loops: CDR1 SEHNR, CDR2 FQNEAQ (reference sequence). The V segment lost 6 bases and the J segment 7 bases; nucleotides outside the gene matches: 14. The CDR3 is 18 amino acids. The CDR3 sequence: CASRPPPRLAGGKNEQFF. CDR3 nucleotide sequence: TGTGCCAGCAGGCCTCCCCCCAGACTAGCGGGGGGGAAGAATGAGCAGTTCTTC.

The V gene is TRBV7-3, the J gene TRBJ1-1, with 7 bases identical to TRBD1. The germline gives CDR1 SGHTA, CDR2 FQGTGA. This CDR3 is 21 amino acids long. Trimming at V came to 7 bases and at J to 0 bases, leaving 26 bases not matched to a gene. The CDR3 DNA reads TGTGCCAGCATCCAAAGGGGTGTACAGGGGCCCATTTTCGGCATGAACACTGAAGCTTTCTTT. This gives the protein CASIQRGVQGPIFGMNTEAFF.

This clone showed up just a few times. This sequence joins TRBV7-9 and TRBJ1-1, with 8 bases fitting TRBD1. V dropped 4 bases and J dropped 1; count of bases not matched to a gene: 5. The CDR3 covers 15 residues. CDR1 SEHNR and CDR2 FQNEAQ come from the germline V gene (reference sequence). Here the CDR3 reads CASSSQGAGNTEAFF. CDR3 DNA sequence: TGTGCCAGCAGCTCTCAGGGGGCGGGGAACACTGAAGCTTTCTTT.

The CDR3 spells CASSVEGVSETQYF. The DNA of the CDR3 is TGTGCCAGCAGCGTAGAAGGGGTTTCAGAGACCCAGTACTTC. J is TRBJ2-5 and V is TRBV9, with D maybe TRBD1 (5 bases). The CDR3 extends over 14 amino acids. Trimming took off 0 bases at V and 4 bases at J, with 10 bases between the two ends. CDR1 is SGDLS, CDR2 YYNGEE, per germline.

The chain couples TRBV5-1 to TRBJ1-1; TRBD1 is a possible D gene (6 bases). This CDR3 has 17 residues. CDR1 and CDR2 (germline): SGHRS, YFSETQ. The V end lost 2 bases, the J end lost 3 bases, and 20 bases lay between the germline ends. This CDR3 reads CASSLPRGGSKDTEAFF. The CDR3 nucleotides are TGCGCCAGCAGCTTACCCCGAGGGGGTTCGAAGGACACTGAAGCTTTCTTT. Based on the CDR3 plus reference TRBV5-1 and TRBJ1-1, the full variable domain is KAGVTQTPRYLIKTRGQQVTLSCSPISGHRSVSWYQQTPGQGLQFLFEYFSETQRNKGNFPGRFSGRQFSNSRSEMNVSTLELGDSALYLCASSLPRGGSKDTEAFFGQGTRLTVV.

The chain links TRBV7-2 to TRBJ2-3; D is possibly TRBD2 (6 bases). Germline values: CDR1 SGHTA, CDR2 FQGNSA. V dropped 2 bases and J dropped 11 bases, with 11 bases sitting between them. The CDR3 covers 12 residues. The CDR3 DNA reads as TGTGCCAGCAGCTTAACGGCGGGGTTGCAGTATTTT. It specifies CASSLTAGLQYF.

This chain uses TRBV7-3 with TRBJ2-3; no firm D call. There are 13 residues in the CDR3. The V gene lost 4 bases and the J gene lost 1 base, with 6 bases spanning the gap. Germline V gene sequence: CDR1 SGHTA, CDR2 FQGTGA. CDR3 in amino acids: CASSSERTDTQYF. The CDR3 DNA sequence: TGTGCCAGCAGCTCGGAGCGCACAGATACGCAGTATTTT. Looking up the rest from reference TRBV7-3 and TRBJ2-3 gives the full variable domain: GAGVSQTPSNKVTEKGKYVELRCDPISGHTALYWYRQSLGQGPEFLIYFQGTGAADDSGLPNDRFFAVRPEGSVSTLKIQRTERGDSAVYLCASSSERTDTQYFGPGTRLTVL.

The V and J genes are TRBV10-3 and TRBJ1-1; 7 nucleotides line up with TRBD1. The J segment lost 4 bases and the V segment lost 10 bases, leaving 12 bases of the junction unmatched. Per the germline V gene, CDR1 is ENHRY and CDR2 is SYGVKD. There are 14 residues in the CDR3. The CDR3 is CATIPTGEGTEAFF. CDR3 DNA: TGTGCCACGATCCCCACAGGGGAAGGCACTGAAGCTTTCTTT.

This clone has only one observation. The chain recombines TRBV5-1 with TRBJ1-3; TRBD1 agrees at 8 bases. In germline, CDR1 is SGHRS, CDR2 YFSETQ. The trim removed 2 bases at V and 4 bases at J, leaving 8 bases unmatched. The CDR3 loop spans 16 amino acids. The CDR3 here is CASSLVQGVLGNTIYF. As DNA, the CDR3 is TGCGCCAGCAGCTTAGTACAGGGGGTTCTCGGAAACACCATATATTTT. The whole variable domain, filled in from reference TRBV5-1 and TRBJ1-3, reads KAGVTQTPRYLIKTRGQQVTLSCSPISGHRSVSWYQQTPGQGLQFLFEYFSETQRNKGNFPGRFSGRQFSNSRSEMNVSTLELGDSALYLCASSLVQGVLGNTIYFGEGSWLTVV.

J is TRBJ2-7 and V is TRBV19; 7 bases are shared with TRBD1. The V gene end was trimmed by 6 bases and the J gene end by 3 bases; junction bases not matched to a gene: 11. Germline V gene data show CDR1 as LNHDA and CDR2 as SQIVND (reference sequence). The CDR3 spans 15 residues. This CDR3 is CASRTTGDTFYEQYF. CDR3 coding DNA: TGTGCCAGTAGAACAACAGGGGACACCTTCTACGAGCAGTACTTC.

On this clone: Other nucleotide sequences in the sample specify the same CDR3. The chain recombines TRBV2 with TRBJ1-5; tentative D call: TRBD1 (5 bases). The CDR3 sequence is 11 residues long. Trimming pared 7 bases from V and 15 bases from J, leaving 16 bases between. The V gene's germline CDR1 is SNHLY and CDR2 FYNNEI. The chain's CDR3 is CASKLGRARHF. The CDR3 DNA follows: TGTGCCAGCAAATTAGGCAGGGCCAGGCATTTT.

CDR3: CASGKDSTPLETQYF. Here the CDR3 DNA reads TGTGCCAGCGGAAAGGACTCCACTCCTTTAGAGACCCAGTACTTC. The gene calls are TRBV11-1 and TRBJ2-5, with a tentative D call TRBD2 (5 bases). Trimming shortened V by 8 bases and J by 4 bases, and 20 bases separated the two germline ends. Germline V gene sequence: CDR1 SGHAT, CDR2 FQDESV (reference sequence). This CDR3 has 15 residues.

The chain combines TRBV18 with TRBJ2-3, with TRBD2 identical over 9 bases. Trimming at V came to 3 bases and at J to 3 bases, leaving 7 bases not matched to a gene. Germline V CDR1 and CDR2: KGHSH, LQKENI. The CDR3 is made up of 16 amino acids. CDR3 loop: CASSPQAAGGTDTQYF. CDR3 in DNA: TGTGCCAGCTCACCCCAAGCCGCGGGGGGGACAGATACGCAGTATTTT. The full variable domain, its missing parts supplied by reference TRBV18 and TRBJ2-3, is NAGVMQNPRHLVRRRGQEARLRCSPMKGHSHVYWYRQLPEEGLKFMVYLQKENIIDESGMPKERFSAEFPKEGPSILRIQQVVRGDSAAYFCASSPQAAGGTDTQYFGPGTRLTVL.

A note on this clone: The same CDR3 is also encoded by other DNA sequences in this sample. The chain employs TRBV6-4 and TRBJ1-2; 10 bases line up with TRBD1. Losses at the gene ends were 6 bases for V and 1 base for J; bases not matched to a gene: 17. The CDR3 sequence is 19 residues long. Germline V gene lookup returns CDR1 MRHNA and CDR2 SNTAGT. The CDR3 nucleotides read TGTGCCAGCAGCGACAAGTCGGAGGGACAGGGGAAGGGTAACTATGGCTACACCTTC. Translated, it gives CASSDKSEGQGKGNYGYTF.

The chain uses TRBV19 and TRBJ1-1; 8 nucleotides line up with TRBD1. The CDR3 is 15 residues long. V shed 10 bases and J 5 bases; nucleotides not matched to a gene: 15. Germline lookup yields CDR1 LNHDA and CDR2 SQIVND (reference sequence). CDR3 coding DNA: TGTGCCACCTCATCTCGGGGGACAGGCAGAACTGAAGCTTTCTTT. As protein: CATSSRGTGRTEAFF.

V gene TRBV2 combines with J gene TRBJ2-1, with TRBD2 as a possible D gene (5 bases). The CDR3 is made up of 13 amino acids. V was shortened by 6 bases and J by 8 bases, with 14 bases between the two germline ends. Germline loops: CDR1 SNHLY, CDR2 FYNNEI. The CDR3 spells CASRNGEFHEQFF. CDR3 sequence (DNA): TGTGCCAGCAGGAACGGGGAATTTCATGAGCAGTTCTTC.

This clone is a singleton in its sample. This chain links TRBV9 with TRBJ2-1, with D unclear. CDR3 length: 17 residues. With 0 bases removed from V and 0 bases from J, the gap between germline ends came to 13 bases. Per the germline V gene, CDR1 is SGDLS and CDR2 is YYNGEE. The CDR3 nucleotides read TGTGCCAGCAGCGTAGATCCACGTGTGAGCTCCTACAATGAGCAGTTCTTC. Translation gives CASSVDPRVSSYNEQFF. The full variable domain, in which reference TRBV9 and TRBJ2-1 provide the parts outside the CDR3, is DSGVTQTPKHLITATGQRVTLRCSPRSGDLSVYWYQQSLDQGLQFLIQYYNGEERAKGNILERFSAQQFPDLHSELNLSSLELGDSALYFCASSVDPRVSSYNEQFFGPGTRLTVL.

The V and J genes are TRBV9 and TRBJ2-5, with 9 bases matching TRBD1. Germline loops: CDR1 SGDLS, CDR2 YYNGEE. The CDR3 is 14 residues long. V lost 4 bases to trimming and J lost 0 bases; unmatched junction nucleotides: 1. This CDR3 reads CASSRQGDQETQYF. CDR3 bases: TGTGCCAGCAGCAGACAGGGGGACCAAGAGACCCAGTACTTC. The entire variable domain, with the rest obtained from reference TRBV9 and TRBJ2-5, is as follows: DSGVTQTPKHLITATGQRVTLRCSPRSGDLSVYWYQQSLDQGLQFLIQYYNGEERAKGNILERFSAQQFPDLHSELNLSSLELGDSALYFCASSRQGDQETQYFGPGTRLLVL.

The chain links TRBV30 to TRBJ1-1; no reliable D call. The V end lost 4 bases, the J end lost 0 bases, and 9 bases lay between the germline ends. The CDR3 contains 13 residues. CDR1 is GTSNPN, CDR2 SVGIG, per germline (reference sequence). CDR3 coding DNA: TGTGCCTGGAACGGGAGCGTGAACACTGAAGCTTTCTTT. Translated: CAWNGSVNTEAFF.